This TCR beta chain was obtained from a study of T cells after yellow fever vaccination. This clonotype was picked up a small number of times. TCRdb called the 5' RACE reads again in MiXCR, with one record for every CDR3 protein. The sample shows 100,000 to 150,000 distinct CDR3 sequences, around 7.4% of them seen only once. The source material was CD4+ T cells sorted from PBMCs, sampled approximately 11 days after the first yellow fever vaccination. This clonotype was obtained from a man between 18 and 29 years old who received the YFV17D yellow fever vaccine.

The CDR3, as DNA: TGTGCCAGCAGCGCCTACAGTGAGCAGTACTTC. As protein: CASSAYSEQYF. This chain joins TRBV5-6 and TRBJ2-7; no clear D. V lost 4 bases and J lost 7, with 9 bases in between. Germline V gene lookup returns CDR1 SGHDT and CDR2 YYEEEE. CDR3 length equals 11 residues.